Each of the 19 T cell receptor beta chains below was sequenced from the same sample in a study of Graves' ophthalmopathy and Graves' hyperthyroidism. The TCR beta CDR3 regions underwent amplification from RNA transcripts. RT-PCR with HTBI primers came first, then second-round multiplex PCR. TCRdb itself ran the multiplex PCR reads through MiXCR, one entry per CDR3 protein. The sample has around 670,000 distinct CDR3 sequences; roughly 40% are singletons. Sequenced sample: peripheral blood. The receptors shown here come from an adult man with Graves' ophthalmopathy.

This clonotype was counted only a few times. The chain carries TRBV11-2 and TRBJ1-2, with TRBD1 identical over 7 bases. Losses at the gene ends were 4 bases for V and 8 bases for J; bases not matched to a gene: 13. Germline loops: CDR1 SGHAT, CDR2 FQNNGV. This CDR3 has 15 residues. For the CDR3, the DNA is TGTGCCAGCAGCTCAGCCGGGACAGCCGTCGGAGGCTACACCTTC. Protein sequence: CASSSAGTAVGGYTF.

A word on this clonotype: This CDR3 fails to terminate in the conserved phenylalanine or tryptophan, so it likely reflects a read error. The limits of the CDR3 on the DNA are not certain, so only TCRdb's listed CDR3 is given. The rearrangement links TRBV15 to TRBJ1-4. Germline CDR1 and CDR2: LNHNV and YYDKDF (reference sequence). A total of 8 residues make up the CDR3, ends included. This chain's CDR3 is CATSSGTS.

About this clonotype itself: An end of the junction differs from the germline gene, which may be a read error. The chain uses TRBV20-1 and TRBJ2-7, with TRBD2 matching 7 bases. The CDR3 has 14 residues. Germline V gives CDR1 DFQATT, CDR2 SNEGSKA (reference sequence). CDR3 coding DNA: TGCAGTGCTAGTTCAGGGCGGGAGATCTACGTGCAGTACTTC. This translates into CSASSGREIYVQYF.

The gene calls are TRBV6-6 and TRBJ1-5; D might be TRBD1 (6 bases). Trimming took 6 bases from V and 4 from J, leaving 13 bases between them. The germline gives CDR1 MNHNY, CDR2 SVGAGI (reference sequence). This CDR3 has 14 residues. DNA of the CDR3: TGTGCCAGCAGGGAGACAGGAATTAATCAGCCCCAGCATTTT. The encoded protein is CASRETGINQPQHF.

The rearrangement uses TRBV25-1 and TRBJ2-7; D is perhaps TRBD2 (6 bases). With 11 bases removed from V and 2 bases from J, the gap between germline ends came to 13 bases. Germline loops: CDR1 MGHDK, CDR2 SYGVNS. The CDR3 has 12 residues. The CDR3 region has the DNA TGTGCCTGGCGGGACGCTACCTACGAGCAGTACTTC. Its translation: CAWRDATYEQYF.

The CDR3 reads CASRSDRNTEAFF. The CDR3 bases are TGTGCCAGCAGATCAGACAGGAACACTGAAGCTTTCTTT. The gene calls are TRBV2 and TRBJ1-1; TRBD1 might be the D (5 bases). This CDR3 has 13 residues. Trimming pared 6 bases from V and 1 base from J, leaving 9 bases between. The germline gives CDR1 SNHLY, CDR2 FYNNEI.

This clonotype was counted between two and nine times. The CDR3 nucleotides read TGTGCCAGCACCTGGGGAGGGAAGACTAGCGCCGACCAAGAGACCCAGTACTTC. Residues: CASTWGGKTSADQETQYF. The V call is TRBV2, the J call TRBJ2-5; 8 nucleotides align to TRBD2. The CDR3 is 18 residues long. Germline V CDR1 and CDR2: SNHLY, FYNNEI. Unmatched junction bases numbered 16, after V lost 7 bases and J lost 0 bases.

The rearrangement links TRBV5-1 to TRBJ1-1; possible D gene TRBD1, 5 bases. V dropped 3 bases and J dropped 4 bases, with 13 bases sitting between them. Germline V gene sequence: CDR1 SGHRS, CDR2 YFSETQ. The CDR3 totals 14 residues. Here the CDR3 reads CASSWQGSSTEAFF. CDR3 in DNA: TGCGCCAGCAGCTGGCAGGGTTCGAGCACTGAAGCTTTCTTT. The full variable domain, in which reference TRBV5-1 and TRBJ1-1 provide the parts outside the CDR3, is KAGVTQTPRYLIKTRGQQVTLSCSPISGHRSVSWYQQTPGQGLQFLFEYFSETQRNKGNFPGRFSGRQFSNSRSEMNVSTLELGDSALYLCASSWQGSSTEAFFGQGTRLTVV.

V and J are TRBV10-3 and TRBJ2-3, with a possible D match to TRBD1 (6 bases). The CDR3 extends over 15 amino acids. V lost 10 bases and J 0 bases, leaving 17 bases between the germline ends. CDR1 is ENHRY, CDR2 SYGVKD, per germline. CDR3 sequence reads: CASSVGTKSTDTQYF. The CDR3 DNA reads TGTGCCAGCAGCGTTGGGACAAAGAGCACAGATACGCAGTATTTT.

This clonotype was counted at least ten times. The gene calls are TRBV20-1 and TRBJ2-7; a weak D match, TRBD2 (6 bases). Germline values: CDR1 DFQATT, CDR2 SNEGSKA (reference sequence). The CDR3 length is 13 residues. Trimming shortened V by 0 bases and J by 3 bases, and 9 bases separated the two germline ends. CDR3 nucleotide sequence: TGCAGTGCTAGAGATGGGAGGTTCTACGAGCAGTACTTC. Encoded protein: CSARDGRFYEQYF.

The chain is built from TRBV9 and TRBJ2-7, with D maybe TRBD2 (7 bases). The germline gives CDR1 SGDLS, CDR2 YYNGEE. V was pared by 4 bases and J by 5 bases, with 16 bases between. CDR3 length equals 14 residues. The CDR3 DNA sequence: TGTGCCAGCAGCCGGGGGGCGGGTCTCGACGAGCAGTACTTC. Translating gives CASSRGAGLDEQYF. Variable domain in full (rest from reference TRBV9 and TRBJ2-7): DSGVTQTPKHLITATGQRVTLRCSPRSGDLSVYWYQQSLDQGLQFLIQYYNGEERAKGNILERFSAQQFPDLHSELNLSSLELGDSALYFCASSRGAGLDEQYFGPGTRLTVT.

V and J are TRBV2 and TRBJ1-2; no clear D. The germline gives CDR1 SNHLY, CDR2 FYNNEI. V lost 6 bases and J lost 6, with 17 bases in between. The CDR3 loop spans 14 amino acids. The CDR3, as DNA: TGTGCCAGCAGCTTGGCCGGCAGCTCCCATGGCTACACCTTC. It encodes CASSLAGSSHGYTF.

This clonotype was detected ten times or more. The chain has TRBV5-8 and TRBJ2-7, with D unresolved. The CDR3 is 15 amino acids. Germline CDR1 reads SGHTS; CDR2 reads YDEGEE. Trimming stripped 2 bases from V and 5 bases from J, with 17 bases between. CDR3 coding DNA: TGTGCCAGCAGCTTTCGGACGGATGCCGTGGACGAGCAGTACTTC. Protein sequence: CASSFRTDAVDEQYF.

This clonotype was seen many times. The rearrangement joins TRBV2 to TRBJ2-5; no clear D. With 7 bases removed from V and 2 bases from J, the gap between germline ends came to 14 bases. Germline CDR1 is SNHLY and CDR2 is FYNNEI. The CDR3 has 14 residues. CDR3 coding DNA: TGTGCCAGCACCAACGGACGGAAACAAGAGACCCAGTACTTC. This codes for CASTNGRKQETQYF.

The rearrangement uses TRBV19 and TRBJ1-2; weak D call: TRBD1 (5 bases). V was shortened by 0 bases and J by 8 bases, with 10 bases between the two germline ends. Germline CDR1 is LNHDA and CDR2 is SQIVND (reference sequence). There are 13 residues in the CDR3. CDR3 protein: CASSIDPTGGYTF. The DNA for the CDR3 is TGTGCCAGTAGTATAGATCCCACAGGAGGCTACACCTTC.

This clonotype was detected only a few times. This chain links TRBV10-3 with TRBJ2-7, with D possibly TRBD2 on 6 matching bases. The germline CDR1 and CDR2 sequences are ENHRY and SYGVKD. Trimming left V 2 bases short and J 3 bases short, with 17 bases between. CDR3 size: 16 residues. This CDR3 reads CAISEGSLAGFYEQYF. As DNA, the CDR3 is TGTGCCATCAGTGAGGGGTCGCTCGCGGGATTCTACGAGCAGTACTTC.

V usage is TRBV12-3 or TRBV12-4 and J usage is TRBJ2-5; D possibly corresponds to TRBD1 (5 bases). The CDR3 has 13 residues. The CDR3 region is CASGQDRQETQYF. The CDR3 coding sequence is TGTGCTAGTGGTCAAGACAGACAAGAGACCCAGTACTTC.

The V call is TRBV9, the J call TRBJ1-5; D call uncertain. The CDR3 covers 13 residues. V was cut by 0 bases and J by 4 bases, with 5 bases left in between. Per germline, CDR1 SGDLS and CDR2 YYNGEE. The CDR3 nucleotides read TGTGCCAGCAGCGTAGGGGAAAATCAGCCCCAGCATTTT. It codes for CASSVGENQPQHF. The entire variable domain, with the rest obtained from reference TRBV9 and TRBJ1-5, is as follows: DSGVTQTPKHLITATGQRVTLRCSPRSGDLSVYWYQQSLDQGLQFLIQYYNGEERAKGNILERFSAQQFPDLHSELNLSSLELGDSALYFCASSVGENQPQHFGDGTRLSIL.

The CDR3 DNA is TGTGCCAGCACCCGGGACAGGGTCAACTATGGCTACACCTTC. Amino acids: CASTRDRVNYGYTF. This chain connects TRBV25-1 to TRBJ1-2, with 9 positions matching TRBD1. CDR1 and CDR2 (germline): MGHDK, SYGVNS. V shed 7 bases, J shed 2 bases, and the junction held 5 bases outside the gene matches. The CDR3 is made up of 14 amino acids.